The rows below give T cell receptor beta chains drawn from one sample of a study of CD8 T cells in ankylosing spondylitis. Each CDR3 protein is one row after TCRdb ran MiXCR on the 5' RACE reads. The sample lists 390,000 or so distinct CDR3 sequences, 20% to 25% occurring once. Sequences were obtained from blood, either unsorted or a sorted T cell fraction (not recorded which). These TCRs come from a male donor with ankylosing spondylitis. The CDR3 runs from the conserved cysteine through the conserved F or W. D genes are given only for firm matches.

j_call: TRBJ1-2; v_call: TRBV15; d_call: TRBD1; cdr3_aa: CATSSVQGTIYGYTF
j_call: TRBJ2-1; v_call: TRBV12-3/TRBV12-4; d_call: NA; cdr3_aa: CASSPTTTPNEQFF
j_call: TRBJ1-2; v_call: TRBV29-1; d_call: TRBD1; cdr3_aa: CSVLTGAEYGYTF
j_call: TRBJ2-1; v_call: TRBV6-1; d_call: TRBD2; cdr3_aa: CASSVRLAGVGEQFF
j_call: TRBJ2-3; v_call: TRBV24-1; d_call: NA; cdr3_aa: CATSDPGDTQYF
j_call: TRBJ2-1; v_call: TRBV6-1; d_call: TRBD1; cdr3_aa: CASSTRDRGHNEQFF
j_call: TRBJ2-5; v_call: TRBV7-9; d_call: NA; cdr3_aa: CAILTLLGETRQTQYF
j_call: TRBJ2-1; v_call: TRBV6-5; d_call: NA; cdr3_aa: CASSSTNGLHEQFF
j_call: TRBJ1-6; v_call: TRBV5-1; d_call: TRBD1; cdr3_aa: CASSLVTGGVDSPLHF
j_call: TRBJ2-7; v_call: TRBV11-2; d_call: NA; cdr3_aa: CASSSRGLKLPPSYEQYF
j_call: TRBJ2-2; v_call: TRBV11-2; d_call: TRBD2; cdr3_aa: CASSETSGRPGELFF
j_call: TRBJ1-2; v_call: TRBV5-1; d_call: NA; cdr3_aa: CASSLGDTGNYGYTF
j_call: TRBJ2-3; v_call: TRBV10-1; d_call: TRBD2; cdr3_aa: CASSESGTRVYTQYF
j_call: TRBJ1-2; v_call: TRBV20-1; d_call: NA; cdr3_aa: CSASPGEGYTF
j_call: TRBJ2-1; v_call: TRBV4-2; d_call: NA; cdr3_aa: CASSLAVGNEQFF
j_call: TRBJ2-5; v_call: TRBV7-8; d_call: TRBD2; cdr3_aa: CASSPQAGADRETQYF
j_call: TRBJ2-1; v_call: TRBV28; d_call: NA; cdr3_aa: CASSLGFHEQFF
j_call: TRBJ2-2; v_call: TRBV5-8; d_call: NA; cdr3_aa: CASSRPYRVPGELFF
j_call: TRBJ2-7; v_call: TRBV5-1; d_call: TRBD2; cdr3_aa: CASSTLAGGSYEQYF
j_call: TRBJ2-2; v_call: TRBV20-1; d_call: TRBD2; cdr3_aa: CSARRTSVLGELFF
j_call: TRBJ2-3; v_call: TRBV4-2; d_call: TRBD1; cdr3_aa: CASSQAGQGADTQYF
j_call: TRBJ1-5; v_call: TRBV6-1; d_call: TRBD1; cdr3_aa: CASRPTGVSNQPQHF
j_call: TRBJ1-1; v_call: TRBV20-1; d_call: TRBD1; cdr3_aa: CSATPGGRAFF
j_call: TRBJ2-3; v_call: TRBV7-2; d_call: TRBD1; cdr3_aa: CASSGQGAGDTQYF
j_call: TRBJ2-3; v_call: TRBV12-3/TRBV12-4; d_call: NA; cdr3_aa: CASSSSRLSTDTQYF
j_call: TRBJ2-1; v_call: TRBV20-1; d_call: TRBD2; cdr3_aa: CSASGLAIHNEQFF
j_call: TRBJ1-1; v_call: TRBV7-2; d_call: NA; cdr3_aa: CASSPTWNTEAFF
j_call: TRBJ2-1; v_call: TRBV5-6; d_call: TRBD2; cdr3_aa: CASSSGTSGRPYNEQFF
j_call: TRBJ2-7; v_call: TRBV4-1; d_call: NA; cdr3_aa: CASSQVASGRSGEQYF
j_call: TRBJ2-1; v_call: TRBV11-1; d_call: NA; cdr3_aa: CASSSRDANSYNEQFF
j_call: TRBJ2-2; v_call: TRBV11-2; d_call: NA; cdr3_aa: CASSSRTAGELFF
j_call: TRBJ2-2; v_call: TRBV5-1; d_call: NA; cdr3_aa: CASGPTGIMNTGELFF
j_call: TRBJ2-5; v_call: TRBV7-9; d_call: NA; cdr3_aa: CASSLPTEQETQYF
j_call: TRBJ2-5; v_call: TRBV5-1; d_call: TRBD2; cdr3_aa: CASSAETSGDYQETQYF
j_call: TRBJ2-4; v_call: TRBV28; d_call: NA; cdr3_aa: CASSSPLRQAFSKNIQYF
j_call: TRBJ2-3; v_call: TRBV12-3/TRBV12-4; d_call: NA; cdr3_aa: CASTWGVLTDTQYF
j_call: TRBJ2-7; v_call: TRBV18; d_call: NA; cdr3_aa: CASSPDSGEFHEQYF
j_call: TRBJ1-3; v_call: TRBV20-1; d_call: NA; cdr3_aa: CSARDEGTGNTIYF
j_call: TRBJ1-2; v_call: TRBV12-3/TRBV12-4; d_call: NA; cdr3_aa: CASSLDRVPDGYTF
j_call: TRBJ1-2; v_call: TRBV7-2; d_call: TRBD1; cdr3_aa: CASSSSTRGLVGYTF
j_call: TRBJ1-1; v_call: TRBV20-1; d_call: NA; cdr3_aa: CSADEGVPTEAFF
j_call: TRBJ1-3; v_call: TRBV6-5; d_call: TRBD1; cdr3_aa: CASSYVQGASGNTIYF
j_call: TRBJ2-3; v_call: TRBV5-4; d_call: TRBD1; cdr3_aa: CASTRDQGATADTQYF
j_call: TRBJ1-5; v_call: TRBV6-6; d_call: NA; cdr3_aa: CASGTNQPQHF
j_call: TRBJ2-2; v_call: TRBV6-1; d_call: NA; cdr3_aa: CASRGLEGELFF
j_call: TRBJ2-7; v_call: TRBV5-1; d_call: TRBD1; cdr3_aa: CASSMLTGQGHEQYF
j_call: TRBJ2-2; v_call: TRBV12-3/TRBV12-4; d_call: NA; cdr3_aa: CASSLLAGLGELFF
j_call: TRBJ1-5; v_call: TRBV12-3/TRBV12-4; d_call: NA; cdr3_aa: CASSPLLGGAQPQHF
j_call: TRBJ2-3; v_call: TRBV27; d_call: NA; cdr3_aa: CASSRNREGLPQYF
j_call: TRBJ2-7; v_call: TRBV3-1; d_call: NA; cdr3_aa: CASSPPGRPDWYEQYF
j_call: TRBJ2-6; v_call: TRBV9; d_call: NA; cdr3_aa: CASSGTGANVLTF